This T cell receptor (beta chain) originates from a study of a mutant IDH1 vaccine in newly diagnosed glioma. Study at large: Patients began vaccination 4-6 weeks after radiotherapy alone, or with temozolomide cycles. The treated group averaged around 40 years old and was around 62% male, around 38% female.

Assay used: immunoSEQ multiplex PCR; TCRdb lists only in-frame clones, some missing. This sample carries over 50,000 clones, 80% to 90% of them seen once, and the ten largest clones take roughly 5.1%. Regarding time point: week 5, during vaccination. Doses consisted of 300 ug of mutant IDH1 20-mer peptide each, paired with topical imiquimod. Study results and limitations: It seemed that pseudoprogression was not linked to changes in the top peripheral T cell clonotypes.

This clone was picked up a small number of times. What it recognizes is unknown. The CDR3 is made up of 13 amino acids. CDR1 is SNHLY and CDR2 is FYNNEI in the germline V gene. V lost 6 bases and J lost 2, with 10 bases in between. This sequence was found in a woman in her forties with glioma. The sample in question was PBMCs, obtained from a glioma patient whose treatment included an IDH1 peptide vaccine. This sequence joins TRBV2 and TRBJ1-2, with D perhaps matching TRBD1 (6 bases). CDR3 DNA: TGTGCCAGCAGGGCTGACAGGAACTATGGCTACACCTTC. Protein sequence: CASRADRNYGYTF.